The 27 T cell receptor beta chains reported below all come from one sample, sequenced in a study of identical twins. Each CDR3 protein gets one entry after TCRdb re-called the 5' RACE reads with MiXCR. The repertoire includes hundreds of thousands of distinct CDR3 sequences, 21% of them detected once, and more than 4% sits in the top ten. These data were also filed under a second study, of T cells expressing NK-cell markers.

Input material: PBMCs. The receptors were sampled from a woman aged 18-29 years in good health.

This chain uses TRBV9 with TRBJ2-1, with TRBD2 matching 8 bases. This CDR3 is built from 16 residues. Germline lookup yields CDR1 SGDLS and CDR2 YYNGEE. V lost 2 bases, J lost 6 bases, and 10 bases stayed unmatched. CDR3 DNA sequence: TGTGCCAGCAGCGTCTCGGGGACTAGTTTAGCCAATGAGCAGTTCTTC. Its protein is CASSVSGTSLANEQFF.

V is TRBV11-1 and J is TRBJ2-1; 12 bases agree with TRBD2. The germline V gene has CDR1 SGHAT and CDR2 FQDESV (reference sequence). This CDR3 has 15 residues. V dropped 6 bases and J dropped 8; count of bases not matched to a gene: 8. The CDR3 loop is CASSPGTSGFDEQFF. DNA of the CDR3: TGTGCCAGCAGTCCGGGGACTAGCGGGTTCGATGAGCAGTTCTTC.

The genes are TRBV7-2 and TRBJ2-5, with 9 nucleotides matching TRBD1. The CDR3 covers 14 residues. CDR1 and CDR2 (germline): SGHTA, FQGNSA. V shed 5 bases and J 4 bases; nucleotides not matched to a gene: 5. CDR3 protein: CASSTRTGVETQYF. The CDR3 DNA reads TGTGCCAGCAGCACTCGGACAGGGGTAGAGACCCAGTACTTC.

The CDR3 DNA follows: TGTGCCAGCAGCCCCAGCGGGGGGACGCGCAGGGCTGAAGCTTTCTTT. This translates into CASSPSGGTRRAEAFF. The J gene is TRBJ1-1, the V gene TRBV6-1; maybe TRBD1 (5 bases). The V gene lost 6 bases and the J gene lost 6 bases, with 23 bases spanning the gap. This CDR3 spans 16 amino acids. CDR1 and CDR2 from the germline V gene are MNHNS and SASEGT.

The chain couples TRBV6-4 to TRBJ1-5, with a possible D match to TRBD1 (5 bases). V lost 8 bases and J lost 5, with 16 bases in between. The CDR3 extends over 14 amino acids. Germline lookup yields CDR1 MRHNA and CDR2 SNTAGT. CDR3 DNA: TGTGCCAGCGGGGACTCCCCGGGCGATCAGCCCCAGCATTTT. This gives the protein CASGDSPGDQPQHF.

V usage is TRBV7-6 and J usage is TRBJ2-1; maybe TRBD2 (5 bases). Germline assignment: CDR1 SGHVS and CDR2 FNYEAQ. The CDR3 sequence is 13 residues long. V shed 1 base and J shed 10 bases, with 11 bases lying between them. The CDR3, as DNA: TGTGCCAGCAGCTTAGACCTAGCAAGGGAGCAGTTCTTC. Protein sequence: CASSLDLAREQFF.

The CDR3 region has the DNA TGTGCCAGCAGCGTATCTCTGGGCTCTGGAAACACCATATATTTT. Translated, it gives CASSVSLGSGNTIYF. The rearrangement joins TRBV9 to TRBJ1-3; D is unclear. The CDR3 has 15 amino acids. Germline-derived CDR1 and CDR2 are SGDLS and YYNGEE. The germline V and J ends were trimmed by 1 base and 0 bases, with 8 bases remaining between them.

This clonotype was counted between two and nine times. The chain has TRBV10-1 and TRBJ2-2; no reliable D call. CDR3 length: 14 amino acids. With 2 bases removed from V and 0 bases from J, the gap between germline ends came to 4 bases. In germline, CDR1 is WNHNN, CDR2 SYGVQD (reference sequence). CDR3: CASSETPNTGELFF. The CDR3 coding sequence is TGCGCCAGCAGTGAGACACCGAACACCGGGGAGCTGTTTTTT.

The chain couples TRBV7-2 to TRBJ2-4; D is possibly TRBD2 (5 bases). The germline CDR1 and CDR2 sequences are SGHTA and FQGNSA. The CDR3 loop spans 14 amino acids. V lost 3 bases and J 7 bases, leaving 13 bases between the germline ends. The CDR3: CASSFSEGSNIQYF. CDR3 sequence (DNA): TGTGCCAGCAGCTTTAGTGAGGGAAGCAACATTCAGTACTTC.

This clonotype was detected many times. The chain employs TRBV18 and TRBJ2-3; no firm D call. Trimming removed 8 bases at V and 2 bases at J, with 8 bases between. Germline CDR1 reads KGHSH; CDR2 reads LQKENI. The CDR3 loop spans 12 amino acids. The CDR3 loop reads CASSPTTDTQYF. CDR3 DNA sequence: TGTGCCAGCAGTCCTACCACAGATACGCAGTATTTT.

The rearrangement joins TRBV20-1 to TRBJ2-7; D not resolved. Germline lookup yields CDR1 DFQATT and CDR2 SNEGSKA (reference sequence). CDR3 size: 14 residues. V lost 4 bases and J lost 2, with 15 bases in between. The DNA of the CDR3 is TGCAGTGCTACGGGCATCAGAAGCCCCTACGAGCAGTACTTC. It yields the protein CSATGIRSPYEQYF.

This clonotype turned up a few times. V is TRBV20-1 and J is TRBJ1-3, with 7 bases that match TRBD1. The trim removed 4 bases at V and 4 bases at J, leaving 1 base unmatched. This CDR3 is built from 12 residues. CDR1 is DFQATT, CDR2 SNEGSKA, per germline (reference sequence). CDR3 in DNA: TGCAGTGCTAAGACAGGGGGAAACACCATATATTTT. It encodes CSAKTGGNTIYF.

This clonotype was detected only a few times. This chain uses TRBV18 with TRBJ2-1; possibly TRBD1 for D (6 bases). Trimming stripped 6 bases from V and 0 bases from J, with 15 bases between. The V gene's germline CDR1 is KGHSH and CDR2 LQKENI. The CDR3 runs to 16 residues. CDR3 in amino acids: CASSPKGHDSYNEQFF. The DNA for the CDR3 is TGTGCCAGCTCCCCAAAGGGACACGACTCCTACAATGAGCAGTTCTTC.

There are a few counts of this clonotype. The chain combines TRBV9 with TRBJ2-2; TRBD2 is a possible D gene (6 bases). V shed 3 bases and J shed 5 bases, with 17 bases lying between them. The CDR3 length is 16 residues. The germline V gene encodes CDR1 SGDLS and CDR2 YYNGEE. The CDR3 spells CASSAPEGLRTGELFF. The CDR3 region has the DNA TGTGCCAGCAGCGCCCCGGAGGGCCTTAGGACCGGGGAGCTGTTTTTT. The full variable domain, in which reference TRBV9 and TRBJ2-2 provide the parts outside the CDR3, is DSGVTQTPKHLITATGQRVTLRCSPRSGDLSVYWYQQSLDQGLQFLIQYYNGEERAKGNILERFSAQQFPDLHSELNLSSLELGDSALYFCASSAPEGLRTGELFFGEGSRLTVL.

This clonotype occurred many times. The genes are TRBV12-3 or TRBV12-4 and TRBJ1-4, with 8 bases lining up with TRBD1. The length of the CDR3 is 14 residues. The V gene end was trimmed by 4 bases and the J gene end by 7 bases; junction bases not matched to a gene: 5. CDR3 bases: TGTGCCAGCAGTTGGACAGGGCGAAGTGAAAAACTGTTTTTT. Amino acids: CASSWTGRSEKLFF.

This clonotype appeared a few times. The rearrangement joins TRBV29-1 to TRBJ1-2, with TRBD1 as a possible D gene (6 bases). This CDR3 has 13 residues. Trimming took off 7 bases at V and 6 bases at J, with 18 bases between the two ends. Germline CDR1 is SQVTM and CDR2 is ANQGSEA. The CDR3 loop is CSAWGADSDGYTF. The DNA for the CDR3 is TGCAGCGCATGGGGGGCGGATAGTGATGGCTACACCTTC.

The J gene is TRBJ1-2, the V gene TRBV5-1, with TRBD1 as a possible D gene (6 bases). The length of the CDR3 is 14 residues. Per germline, CDR1 SGHRS and CDR2 YFSETQ. Between the trimmed V and J ends, which lost 2 bases and 6 bases, there was a span of 14 bases. CDR3 loop: CASSFITGADGYTF. DNA of the CDR3: TGCGCCAGCAGCTTCATTACGGGGGCGGATGGCTACACCTTC.

In its sample, this clonotype was seen a few times. The V and J genes are TRBV20-1 and TRBJ1-5; no definite D call. CDR1 DFQATT and CDR2 SNEGSKA come from the germline V gene (reference sequence). V was shortened by 6 bases and J by 5 bases, with 17 bases between the two germline ends. This CDR3 is built from 14 residues. The CDR3 nucleotides read TGCAGTGCCAACTACGGACTATTGGATCAGCCCCAGCATTTT. Translated: CSANYGLLDQPQHF.

The chain employs TRBV15 and TRBJ2-5; D is possibly TRBD1 (6 bases). CDR3 size: 15 residues. The V and J ends lost 3 bases and 3 bases respectively, with 14 bases between them. Germline CDR1 reads LNHNV; CDR2 reads YYDKDF (reference sequence). The CDR3 coding sequence is TGTGCCACCAGCAGTCGTAACAGGGTAGAAGAGACCCAGTACTTC. This encodes CATSSRNRVEETQYF.

The genes are TRBV14 and TRBJ2-1; D might be TRBD1 or TRBD2, each matching 5 bases. V was cut by 5 bases and J by 3 bases, with 14 bases left in between. There are 15 residues in the CDR3. Germline V gene data show CDR1 as SGHDN and CDR2 as FVKESK. The CDR3 region has the DNA TGTGCCAGCAGCTCTCGGGGCGGTAACTACAATGAGCAGTTCTTC. The encoded protein is CASSSRGGNYNEQFF.

This chain joins TRBV7-2 and TRBJ2-7, with D possibly being TRBD2 (5 bases). There are 12 residues in the CDR3. CDR1 is SGHTA, CDR2 FQGNSA, per germline. The V end lost 6 bases, the J end lost 6 bases, and 12 bases lay between the germline ends. This CDR3 is CASSSTRLEQYF. The CDR3, as DNA: TGTGCCAGCAGTTCAACTAGACTCGAGCAGTACTTC.

This clonotype was picked up a small number of times. This chain joins TRBV6-5 and TRBJ2-7; the D gene is possibly TRBD1 (6 bases). Germline V CDR1 and CDR2: MNHEY, SVGAGI. Trimming removed 2 bases at V and 6 bases at J, with 14 bases between. The CDR3 totals 14 residues. For the CDR3, the DNA is TGTGCCAGCAGTTACGCCGACAGGACGGGCGAGCAGTACTTC. Protein product: CASSYADRTGEQYF.

The V gene is TRBV20-1, the J gene TRBJ2-3, with D unclear. The CDR3 consists of 12 residues. Germline V gives CDR1 DFQATT, CDR2 SNEGSKA (reference sequence). The ends were cut back, 3 bases at V and 0 bases at J, with 4 bases in the middle. CDR3: CSASESTDTQYF. The CDR3 bases are TGCAGTGCTAGCGAGAGCACAGATACGCAGTATTTT.

This clonotype was observed at least ten times. The chain recombines TRBV20-1 with TRBJ2-5; D call uncertain. Trimming cost V 0 bases and J 3 bases, with 11 bases left between them. The CDR3 is 14 residues long. Germline CDR1 and CDR2: DFQATT and SNEGSKA (reference sequence). CDR3 bases: TGCAGTGCTAGAGATATTCTGCGGAAAGAGACCCAGTACTTC. It specifies CSARDILRKETQYF.

This clonotype was seen many times. The chain recombines TRBV12-3 or TRBV12-4 with TRBJ2-5; possibly TRBD2 for D (6 bases). The CDR3 length is 13 residues. The V end was cut by 8 bases, the J end by 5 bases, with 15 bases between. DNA for the CDR3: TGTGCCAGCTCACCTACCGGAGGGGAGACCCAGTACTTC. This sequence encodes CASSPTGGETQYF.

This clonotype has only a few counts. The V call is TRBV29-1, the J call TRBJ2-1, with 9 bases lining up with TRBD2. This CDR3 spans 12 amino acids. Germline V gene lookup returns CDR1 SQVTM and CDR2 ANQGSEA. V lost 6 bases to trimming and J lost 8 bases; unmatched junction nucleotides: 5. DNA for the CDR3: TGCAGCGTGGGACTAGCTGGGGATGAGCAGTTCTTC. This codes for CSVGLAGDEQFF.

The sample holds many counts of this clonotype. The genes are TRBV12-3 or TRBV12-4 and TRBJ2-3; D not certain. The length of the CDR3 is 13 residues. V gave up 6 bases and J gave up 4 bases, with 11 bases separating them. The CDR3 is CASRRPGADTQYF. The CDR3 DNA reads TGTGCCAGCAGAAGACCTGGGGCAGATACGCAGTATTTT.